These 9 T cell receptor beta chains were sequenced from one sample in a study of graft-versus-host responses after intestinal transplantation. Clones were read by immunoSEQ multiplex PCR, and TCRdb kept only the in-frame ones, dropping some. The profile shows 7,500 or so clones, about 22% of them singletons. The source was alloreactive CD4+ T cells from a mixed lymphocyte reaction culture, collected before transplantation. Subset meaning: CFSE-low proliferating T cells sorted from approximately six-day pre-transplant mixed lymphocyte reaction (GvH or HvG direction). Source of these receptors: a human patient who was an organ donor for intestinal transplantation.

The rearrangement links TRBV7-3 to TRBJ2-1; possible D gene TRBD1, 6 bases. Germline V gene data show CDR1 as SGHTA and CDR2 as FQGTGA. The CDR3 has 16 residues. V was pared by 0 bases and J by 2 bases, with 11 bases between. The CDR3 here is CASSLTGQGTYNEQFF. For the CDR3, the DNA is TGTGCCAGCAGCTTAACGGGGCAGGGGACCTACAATGAGCAGTTCTTC.

The rearrangement uses TRBV2 and TRBJ2-7; the D gene is possibly TRBD2 (5 bases). CDR3 length: 14 amino acids. The V end lost 8 bases, the J end lost 3 bases, and 17 bases lay between the germline ends. Germline lookup yields CDR1 SNHLY and CDR2 FYNNEI. CDR3 DNA sequence: TGTGCCAGCTCGCCGACTATACCTCTCTACGAGCAGTACTTC. Its translation is CASSPTIPLYEQYF.

The rearrangement links TRBV6-7 to TRBJ1-2; a weak D match, TRBD1 (6 bases). TRBV6-7 is an ORF for which the function is uncertain. V was trimmed by 6 bases and J by 8 bases, leaving 16 bases between them. This CDR3 region has 13 residues. The DNA for the CDR3 is TGTGCCAGCAGAGAGGACAGTCTGGGAGGCTACACCTTC. It yields the protein CASREDSLGGYTF.

For this clone: A read error may produce the germline difference seen at one junction end. This sequence joins TRBV30 and TRBJ2-4; D is perhaps TRBD1 (7 bases). From germline, CDR1 is GTSNPN and CDR2 SVGIG (reference sequence). This CDR3 has 14 amino acids. This CDR3 reads CAGSVSGGWDIQYF. The CDR3 DNA reads TGTGCCGGGAGTGTATCAGGGGGGTGGGACATTCAGTACTTC.

This clone has just a few counts. The V call is TRBV11-3, the J call TRBJ2-3; D remains ambiguous. Germline V lookup: CDR1 SGHNT, CDR2 YENEEA. The CDR3 runs to 13 residues. Trimming cost V 5 bases and J 0 bases, with 6 bases left between them. The chain's CDR3 is CASSTTSTDTQYF. As DNA, the CDR3 is TGTGCCAGCAGCACTACTAGCACAGATACGCAGTATTTT.

The table lists this clone with a few counts. The chain is built from TRBV28 and TRBJ1-2, with no clear D. Germline assignment: CDR1 MDHEN and CDR2 SYDVKM. Trimming shortened V by 0 bases and J by 5 bases, and 1 base separated the two germline ends. The CDR3 is made up of 11 amino acids. The CDR3 sequence is CASSLWYGYTF. In DNA form, the CDR3 reads TGTGCCAGCAGTTTATGGTATGGCTACACCTTC.

The rearrangement uses TRBV5-1 and TRBJ1-2; D gene uncertain. This CDR3 has 11 amino acids. Germline V gene sequence: CDR1 SGHRS, CDR2 YFSETQ. The V end was cut by 0 bases, the J end by 4 bases, with 1 base between. Here the CDR3 DNA reads TGCGCCAGCAGCTTGGGCTATGGCTACACCTTC. Translated: CASSLGYGYTF.

A note on this clone: A read error likely explains this, since a far larger clone differs by one base. The J gene is TRBJ2-7, the V gene TRBV7-2; D is possibly TRBD1 or TRBD2 (7 bases each). The CDR3 contains 16 residues. Germline V gene lookup returns CDR1 SGHTA and CDR2 FQGNSA. Deletions cut 2 bases from V and 2 bases from J, with 16 bases between. The CDR3 region has the DNA TGTGCCAGCAGCTTACCAGGGGGGGGACAGACCTACGAGCAGTACTTC. Translated: CASSLPGGGQTYEQYF.

In this sample, this clone turned up a few times. This chain connects TRBV6-6 to TRBJ2-5; D not certain. Gene TRBJ2-7 matches the end of the DNA better, so the J call may be wrong. Germline CDR1 and CDR2: MNHNY and SVGAGI (reference sequence). There are 11 residues in the CDR3. CDR3 region: CASTVRDEQYF. In DNA, the CDR3 is TGTGCCAGCACTGTAAGGGACGAGCAGTACTTC.